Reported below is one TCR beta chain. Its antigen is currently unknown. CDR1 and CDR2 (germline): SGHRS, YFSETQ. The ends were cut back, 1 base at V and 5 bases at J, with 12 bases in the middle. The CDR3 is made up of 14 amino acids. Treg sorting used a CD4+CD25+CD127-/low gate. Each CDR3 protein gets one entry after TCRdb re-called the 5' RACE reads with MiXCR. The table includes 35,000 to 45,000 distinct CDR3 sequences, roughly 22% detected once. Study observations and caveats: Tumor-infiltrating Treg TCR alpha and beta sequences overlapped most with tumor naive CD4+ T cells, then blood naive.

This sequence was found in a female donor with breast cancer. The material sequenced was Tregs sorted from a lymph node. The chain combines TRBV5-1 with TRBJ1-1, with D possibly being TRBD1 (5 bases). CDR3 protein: CASSLLGTGTEAFF. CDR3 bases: TGCGCCAGCAGCTTGTTAGGGACGGGGACTGAAGCTTTCTTT.